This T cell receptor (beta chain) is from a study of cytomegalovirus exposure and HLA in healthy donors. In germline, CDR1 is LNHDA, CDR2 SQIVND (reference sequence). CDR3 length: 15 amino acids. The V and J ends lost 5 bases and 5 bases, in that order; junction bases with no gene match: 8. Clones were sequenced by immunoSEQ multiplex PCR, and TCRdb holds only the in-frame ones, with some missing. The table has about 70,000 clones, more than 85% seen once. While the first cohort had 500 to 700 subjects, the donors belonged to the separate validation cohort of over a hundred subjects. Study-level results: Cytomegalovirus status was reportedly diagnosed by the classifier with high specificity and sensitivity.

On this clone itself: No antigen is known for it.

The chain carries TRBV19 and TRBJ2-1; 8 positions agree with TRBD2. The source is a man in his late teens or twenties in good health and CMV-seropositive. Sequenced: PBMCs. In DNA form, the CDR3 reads TGTGCCAGTAGTTGGGGACTAGTCGCCGACAATGAGCAGTTCTTC. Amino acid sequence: CASSWGLVADNEQFF.